This TCR beta chain was recorded in a study of CD8 T cells in ankylosing spondylitis. Study outcomes and limitations: Ankylosing spondylitis blood appeared to be characterized by a TCR beta motif of several highly homologous variants. Disease-linked clones reportedly showed significant enrichment in matched ankylosing spondylitis synovial fluid.

Quantitative molecular-barcoded 5'-RACE generated the TCR beta libraries. TCRdb re-derived calls from the 5' RACE reads in MiXCR, one entry per CDR3 protein. The sample comprises around 210,000 distinct CDR3 sequences, 8% to 10% of which are singletons, and more than 4.5% rests with the top ten. V lost 4 bases and J 4 bases, leaving 15 bases between the germline ends. The length of the CDR3 is 14 residues. From germline, CDR1 is SQVTM and CDR2 ANQGSEA. This clonotype was counted many times. Antigen unknown. The sequenced material came from blood, either unsorted or a sorted T cell fraction (not recorded which). The source of this sequence is a female donor with ankylosing spondylitis or in good health (not recorded which). V gene TRBV29-1 combines with J gene TRBJ2-3; D unclear. The CDR3 coding sequence is TGCAGCGTTGTTCCCAAAATCTTAGCAGATACGCAGTATTTT. Translation: CSVVPKILADTQYF.